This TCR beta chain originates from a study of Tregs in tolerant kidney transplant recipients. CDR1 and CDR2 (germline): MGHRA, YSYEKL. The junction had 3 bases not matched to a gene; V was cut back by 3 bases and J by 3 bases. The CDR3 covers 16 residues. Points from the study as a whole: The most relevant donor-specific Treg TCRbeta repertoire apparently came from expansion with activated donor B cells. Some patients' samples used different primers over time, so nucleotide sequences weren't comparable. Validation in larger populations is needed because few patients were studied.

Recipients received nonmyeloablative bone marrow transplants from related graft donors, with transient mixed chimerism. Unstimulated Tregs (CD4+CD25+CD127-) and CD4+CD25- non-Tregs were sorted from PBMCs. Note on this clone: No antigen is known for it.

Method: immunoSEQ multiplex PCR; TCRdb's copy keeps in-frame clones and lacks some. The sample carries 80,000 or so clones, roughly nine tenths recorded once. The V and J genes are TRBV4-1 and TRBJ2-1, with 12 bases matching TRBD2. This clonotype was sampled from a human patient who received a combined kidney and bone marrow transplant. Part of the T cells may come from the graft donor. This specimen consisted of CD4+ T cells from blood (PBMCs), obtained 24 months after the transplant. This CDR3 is CASSQGGLAGYNEQFF. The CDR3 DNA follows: TGCGCCAGCAGCCAGGGGGGACTAGCGGGCTACAATGAGCAGTTCTTC.